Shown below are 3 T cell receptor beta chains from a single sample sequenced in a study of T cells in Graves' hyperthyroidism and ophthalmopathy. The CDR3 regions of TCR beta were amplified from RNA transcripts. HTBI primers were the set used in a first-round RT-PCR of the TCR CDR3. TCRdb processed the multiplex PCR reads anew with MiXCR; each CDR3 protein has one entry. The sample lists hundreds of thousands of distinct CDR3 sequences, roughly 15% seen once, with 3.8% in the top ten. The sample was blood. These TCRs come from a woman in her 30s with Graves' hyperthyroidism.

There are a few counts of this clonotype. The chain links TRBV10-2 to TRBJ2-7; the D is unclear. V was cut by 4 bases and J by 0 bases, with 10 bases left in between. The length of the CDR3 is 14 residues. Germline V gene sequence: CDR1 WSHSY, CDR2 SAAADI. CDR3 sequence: CASSAVGPSYEQYF. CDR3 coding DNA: TGCGCCAGCAGTGCGGTCGGACCCTCCTACGAGCAGTACTTC.

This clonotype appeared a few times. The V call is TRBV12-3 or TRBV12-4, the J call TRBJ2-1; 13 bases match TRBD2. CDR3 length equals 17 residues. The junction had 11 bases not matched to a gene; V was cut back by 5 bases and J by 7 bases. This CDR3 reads CASSVTSGRALGNEQFF. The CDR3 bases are TGTGCCAGCAGTGTCACTAGCGGGAGGGCCCTAGGGAATGAGCAGTTCTTC.

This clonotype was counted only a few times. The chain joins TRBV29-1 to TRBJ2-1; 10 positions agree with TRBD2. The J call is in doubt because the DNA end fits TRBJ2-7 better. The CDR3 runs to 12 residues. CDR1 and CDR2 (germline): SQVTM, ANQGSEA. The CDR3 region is CSVTSGTNEQYF. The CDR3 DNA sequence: TGCAGCGTCACTAGCGGGACGAATGAGCAGTACTTC.